These 6 T cell receptor beta chains were sequenced from one sample in a study of cytomegalovirus exposure and HLA in healthy donors. The PCR employed 60 Vbeta primers together with 13 Jbeta primers. TCRdb keeps only in-frame clones here, not all; method: immunoSEQ multiplex PCR. The sample carries about 160,000 clones, over 65% recorded once. Sample: PBMCs. These TCRs come from a man aged 35-49 years in good health and CMV-seropositive.

The rearrangement joins TRBV9 to TRBJ1-2; a possible D gene is TRBD1 (6 bases). The V gene's germline CDR1 is SGDLS and CDR2 YYNGEE. The CDR3 runs 19 residues. Trimming removed 3 bases from V and 2 bases from J, with 26 bases in between. The CDR3 here is CASSAQIRQDRSGNYGYTF. The CDR3 DNA sequence: TGTGCCAGCAGCGCTCAAATTAGACAGGATCGGTCCGGAAACTATGGCTACACCTTC.

The gene calls are TRBV6-1 and TRBJ1-2; possible D gene TRBD1, 5 bases. V was cut by 1 base and J by 2 bases, with 11 bases left in between. The CDR3 runs to 15 residues. The germline V gene encodes CDR1 MNHNS and CDR2 SASEGT. CDR3: CASSEDRYLNYGYTF. The CDR3 DNA is TGTGCCAGCAGTGAAGACAGGTACCTGAACTATGGCTACACCTTC.

The chain links TRBV11-2 to TRBJ1-1; D possibly corresponds to TRBD1 (5 bases). Trimming took 2 bases from V and 1 from J, leaving 8 bases between them. This CDR3 is 14 amino acids long. Germline assignment: CDR1 SGHAT and CDR2 FQNNGV. CDR3 sequence reads: CASSLNQGNTEAFF. The CDR3 region has the DNA TGTGCCAGCAGCTTAAATCAGGGGAACACTGAAGCTTTCTTT.

The rearrangement links TRBV19 to TRBJ1-5, with 7 bases fitting TRBD1. Germline V lookup: CDR1 LNHDA, CDR2 SQIVND (reference sequence). The CDR3 runs 15 residues. With V trimmed by 1 base and J by 4 bases, 4 bases remained unmatched. The CDR3 nucleotides read TGTGCCAGTAGTATAGGACAGGGTCCGAATCAGCCCCAGCATTTT. This encodes CASSIGQGPNQPQHF.

The gene calls are TRBV11-2 and TRBJ1-1; TRBD1 agrees at 10 bases. CDR3 length: 16 amino acids. V shed 5 bases and J 5 bases; nucleotides not matched to a gene: 11. Looked up from germline, CDR1 is SGHAT and CDR2 is FQNNGV. The CDR3 here is CASSPWTGGVPTEAFF. The CDR3 bases are TGTGCCAGCAGCCCCTGGACAGGGGGGGTGCCTACTGAAGCTTTCTTT. The variable domain in full, with the rest retrieved from reference TRBV11-2 and TRBJ1-1, is EAGVAQSPRYKIIEKRQSVAFWCNPISGHATLYWYQQILGQGPKLLIQFQNNGVVDDSQLPKDRFSAERLKGVDSTLKIQPAKLEDSAVYLCASSPWTGGVPTEAFFGQGTRLTVV.

The CDR3 loop is CASSKDRDEGEKLFF. The CDR3 coding sequence is TGTGCCAGCAGTAAGGACAGGGACGAGGGTGAAAAACTGTTTTTT. The gene calls are TRBV6-5 and TRBJ1-4, with 8 nucleotides matching TRBD1. The V segment lost 5 bases and the J segment 7 bases; nucleotides outside the gene matches: 9. The CDR3 covers 15 residues. The germline V gene encodes CDR1 MNHEY and CDR2 SVGAGI.